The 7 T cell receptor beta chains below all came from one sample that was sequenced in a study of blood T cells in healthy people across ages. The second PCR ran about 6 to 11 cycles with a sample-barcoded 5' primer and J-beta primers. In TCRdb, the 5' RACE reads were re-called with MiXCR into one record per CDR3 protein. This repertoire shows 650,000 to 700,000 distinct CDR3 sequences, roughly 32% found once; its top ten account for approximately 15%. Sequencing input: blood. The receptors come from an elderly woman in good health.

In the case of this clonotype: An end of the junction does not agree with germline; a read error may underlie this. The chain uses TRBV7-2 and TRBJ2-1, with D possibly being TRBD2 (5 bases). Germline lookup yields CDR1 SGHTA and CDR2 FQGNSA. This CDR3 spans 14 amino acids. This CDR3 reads CASGFGSSSYEQFF. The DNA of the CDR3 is TGTGCCAGCGGCTTTGGTTCTAGCTCCTACGAGCAGTTCTTC.

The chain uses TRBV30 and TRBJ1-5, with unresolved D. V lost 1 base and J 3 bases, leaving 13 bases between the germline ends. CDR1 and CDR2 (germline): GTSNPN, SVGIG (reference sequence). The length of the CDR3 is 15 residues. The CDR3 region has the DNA TGTGCCTGGAGTGGCGGACGGATCCCCAATCAGCCCCAGCATTTT. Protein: CAWSGGRIPNQPQHF.

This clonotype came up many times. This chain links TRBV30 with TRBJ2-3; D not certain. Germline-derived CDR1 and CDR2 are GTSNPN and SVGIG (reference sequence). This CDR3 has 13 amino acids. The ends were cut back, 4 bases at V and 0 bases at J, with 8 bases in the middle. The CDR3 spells CAWKMQSTDTQYF. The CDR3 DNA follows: TGTGCCTGGAAAATGCAGAGCACAGATACGCAGTATTTT.

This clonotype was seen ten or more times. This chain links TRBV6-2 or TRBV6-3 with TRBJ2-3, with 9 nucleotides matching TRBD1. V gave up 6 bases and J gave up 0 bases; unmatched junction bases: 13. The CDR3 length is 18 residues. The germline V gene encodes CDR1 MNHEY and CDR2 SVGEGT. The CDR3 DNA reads TGTGCCAGCAGCCTAACCCCCGGACAGGGGACTAGCACAGATACGCAGTATTTT. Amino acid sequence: CASSLTPGQGTSTDTQYF.

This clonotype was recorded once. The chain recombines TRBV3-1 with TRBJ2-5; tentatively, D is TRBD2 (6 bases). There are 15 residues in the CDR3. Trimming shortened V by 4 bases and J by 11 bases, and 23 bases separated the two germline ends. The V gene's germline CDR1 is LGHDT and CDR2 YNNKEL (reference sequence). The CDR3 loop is CASSRGTGYYNGQYF. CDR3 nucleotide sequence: TGTGCCAGCAGCCGAGGGACTGGATATTACAATGGGCAGTACTTC.

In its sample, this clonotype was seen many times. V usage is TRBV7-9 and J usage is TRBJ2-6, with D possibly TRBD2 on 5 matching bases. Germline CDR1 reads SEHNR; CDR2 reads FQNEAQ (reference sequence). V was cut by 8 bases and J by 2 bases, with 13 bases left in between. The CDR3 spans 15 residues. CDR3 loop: CASVIKEAGANVLTF. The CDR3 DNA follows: TGTGCCAGCGTCATCAAGGAGGCTGGGGCCAACGTCCTGACTTTC. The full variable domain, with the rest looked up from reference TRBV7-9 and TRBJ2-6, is DTGVSQNPRHKITKRGQNVTFRCDPISEHNRLYWYRQTLGQGPEFLTYFQNEAQLEKSRLLSDRFSAERPKGSFSTLEIQRTEQGDSAMYLCASVIKEAGANVLTFGAGSRLTVL.

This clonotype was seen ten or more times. This chain's CDR3 is CASSREVGGRQFF. The DNA of the CDR3 is TGCGCCAGCAGTCGCGAAGTGGGGGGAAGGCAGTTCTTC. This chain joins TRBV4-1 and TRBJ2-1, with D maybe TRBD2 (6 bases). Trimming left V 6 bases short and J 12 bases short, with 18 bases between. Germline CDR1 MGHRA, CDR2 YSYEKL. The CDR3 length is 13 residues.